One T cell receptor beta chain is described in this entry. Its antigen is not identified. This CDR3 is built from 11 residues. J lost 14 bases, V lost 3 bases, and 7 bases had no gene match. The germline CDR1 and CDR2 sequences are DFQATT and SNEGSKA (reference sequence). The sample is drawn from a study of Ad26.COV2.S vaccination and SARS-CoV-2 variants. Broader study findings: Analyses of TCR breadth and depth may have underestimated total T cell responses. Participants given vaccine showed non-spike TCR breadth similar to that of placebo recipients. There was reportedly substantial breadth in spike-specific CD8+ and CD4+ T cell responses after vaccination. Vaccine recipients had higher spike-specific TCR breadth than placebo recipients.

Assay used: immunoSEQ multiplex PCR; TCRdb lists only in-frame clones, some missing. The sample has 100,000 or so clones; about three quarters are singletons. The source is a human donor who had recovered from COVID-19. The chain carries TRBV20-1 and TRBJ2-3; TRBD2 matches at 8 bases. Sequencing used peripheral blood, obtained after recovery from COVID-19. This CDR3 is CSASGGALMYF. In DNA form, the CDR3 reads TGCAGTGCTAGCGGGGGGGCCCTTATGTATTTT.